The 18 T cell receptor beta chains below all came from one sample that was sequenced in a study of cytomegalovirus exposure and HLA in healthy donors. The primer mix had 60 Vbeta and 13 Jbeta primers. TCRdb keeps only in-frame clones here, not all; method: immunoSEQ multiplex PCR. The table records 150,000 to 200,000 clones, roughly 83% of them present only once. Material for sequencing was PBMCs. These receptors were obtained from a woman between 45 and 60 years old in good health and CMV-seronegative.

The count of this clone is one. The CDR3 reads CASSLGGAISGNTIYF. As DNA, the CDR3 is TGTGCCAGCAGTTTAGGGGGGGCCATCTCTGGAAACACCATATATTTT. The chain has TRBV28 and TRBJ1-3; the D gene is possibly TRBD1 (6 bases). Germline V CDR1 and CDR2: MDHEN, SYDVKM. This CDR3 spans 16 amino acids. Between the trimmed V and J ends, which lost 2 bases and 0 bases, there was a span of 11 bases.

The chain joins TRBV4-1 to TRBJ2-5; no reliable D call. V was cut by 0 bases and J by 0 bases, with 5 bases left in between. Germline CDR1 and CDR2: MGHRA and YSYEKL. This CDR3 is built from 14 residues. The CDR3, as DNA: TGCGCCAGCAGCCAAGACAACTACCAAGAGACCCAGTACTTC. Encoded protein: CASSQDNYQETQYF.

The V gene is TRBV7-3, the J gene TRBJ2-1, with TRBD2 identical over 13 bases. This CDR3 spans 16 amino acids. V was clipped by 5 bases and J by 2 bases; unmatched bases: 3. Germline V lookup: CDR1 SGHTA, CDR2 FQGTGA. In DNA form, the CDR3 reads TGTGCCAGCAGCCGGACTAGCGGGGGCACCTACAATGAGCAGTTCTTC. Its translation: CASSRTSGGTYNEQFF.

The genes are TRBV7-9 and TRBJ2-7, with D maybe TRBD2 (5 bases). CDR1 and CDR2 (germline): SEHNR, FQNEAQ (reference sequence). The CDR3 is made up of 13 amino acids. Trimming removed 5 bases from V and 3 bases from J, with 11 bases in between. Here the CDR3 DNA reads TGTGCCAGCAGCGCCGGGGTGTACTACGAGCAGTACTTC. Translation: CASSAGVYYEQYF.

V is TRBV11-3 and J is TRBJ2-5; TRBD2 agrees at 9 bases. In germline, CDR1 is SGHNT, CDR2 YENEEA. Trimming took 3 bases from V and 5 from J; bases not matched to a gene: 7. This CDR3 has 15 amino acids. As DNA, the CDR3 is TGTGCCAGCAGCTTTGGTCTAGCGGGAATGGAGACCCAGTACTTC. Translation: CASSFGLAGMETQYF.

The V and J genes are TRBV11-3 and TRBJ1-1; D may be TRBD1 (5 bases). Trimming took 4 bases from V and 3 from J, leaving 9 bases between them. CDR1 and CDR2 from the germline V gene are SGHNT and YENEEA. The CDR3 has 13 residues. The CDR3 DNA reads as TGTGCCAGCAGCTCCATAGGGGACACTGAAGCTTTCTTT. Encoded protein: CASSSIGDTEAFF.

With respect to this clone: One end of the junction is discordant with germline, which a read error may explain. The rearrangement uses TRBV19 and TRBJ1-4; 9 nucleotides align to TRBD1. Germline V CDR1 and CDR2: LNHDA, SQIVND (reference sequence). The length of the CDR3 is 16 residues. The CDR3 sequence: CASTITGTGPNEKLFF. The CDR3 bases are TGTGCCAGTACTATAACCGGGACAGGGCCTAATGAAAAACTGTTTTTT.

The V and J genes are TRBV10-3 and TRBJ2-3, with D unclear. Trimming took 4 bases from V and 3 from J, leaving 5 bases between them. The CDR3 has 12 amino acids. Germline loops: CDR1 ENHRY, CDR2 SYGVKD. CDR3 sequence: CAISARTDTQYF. DNA of the CDR3: TGTGCCATCAGTGCTAGGACAGATACGCAGTATTTT.

A few counts support this clone. The J gene is TRBJ1-4, the V gene TRBV7-6, with D perhaps TRBD1 (5 bases). Looked up from germline, CDR1 is SGHVS and CDR2 is FNYEAQ. V was trimmed by 2 bases and J by 8 bases, leaving 9 bases between them. This CDR3 is 13 amino acids long. The CDR3 nucleotides are TGTGCCAGCAGCTTATCCCCAGGGGAAAAACTGTTTTTT. Translated: CASSLSPGEKLFF.

This clone was observed a few times. The V and J genes are TRBV5-4 and TRBJ2-1; D may be TRBD1 (5 bases). Trimming removed 4 bases from V and 5 bases from J, with 16 bases in between. Germline V gene lookup returns CDR1 SGHNT and CDR2 YYREEE (reference sequence). The CDR3 length is 15 residues. CDR3 residues: CASSPPGNVHNEQFF. In nucleotides, the CDR3 is TGTGCCAGCAGCCCCCCAGGGAACGTGCACAATGAGCAGTTCTTC.

The chain recombines TRBV6-5 with TRBJ1-2; D gene uncertain. Germline V lookup: CDR1 MNHEY, CDR2 SVGAGI. The CDR3 sequence is 11 residues long. V gave up 2 bases and J gave up 7 bases, with 5 bases separating them. This chain's CDR3 is CASSYGIGYTF. As DNA, the CDR3 is TGTGCCAGCAGTTACGGCATTGGCTACACCTTC.

This chain uses TRBV18 with TRBJ2-1; D is perhaps TRBD2 (5 bases). V lost 5 bases and J lost 3, with 14 bases in between. Germline CDR1 and CDR2: KGHSH and LQKENI. The CDR3 is 15 amino acids. In DNA form, the CDR3 reads TGTGCCAGCTCAGGAGGAGGAACATTCTACAATGAGCAGTTCTTC. This codes for CASSGGGTFYNEQFF. The full variable domain, its missing parts supplied by reference TRBV18 and TRBJ2-1, is NAGVMQNPRHLVRRRGQEARLRCSPMKGHSHVYWYRQLPEEGLKFMVYLQKENIIDESGMPKERFSAEFPKEGPSILRIQQVVRGDSAAYFCASSGGGTFYNEQFFGPGTRLTVL.

The rearrangement uses TRBV6-5 and TRBJ1-1; TRBD1 is a possible D gene (5 bases). The CDR3 runs to 14 residues. V lost 2 bases to trimming and J lost 12 bases, with 19 bases between them. Germline V gives CDR1 MNHEY, CDR2 SVGAGI. The DNA of the CDR3 is TGTGCCAGCAGTTACCGACCGGGACTTCTTGATCCTTTCTTT. This sequence encodes CASSYRPGLLDPFF.

The chain employs TRBV28 and TRBJ1-4, with TRBD1 matching 7 bases. The germline gives CDR1 MDHEN, CDR2 SYDVKM. The CDR3 extends over 16 amino acids. The V and J ends lost 5 bases and 0 bases, in that order; junction bases with no gene match: 6. CDR3 sequence reads: CASSTRGRATNEKLFF. CDR3 coding DNA: TGTGCCAGCAGTACGAGGGGGCGCGCAACTAATGAAAAACTGTTTTTT. The full variable domain, in which reference TRBV28 and TRBJ1-4 provide the parts outside the CDR3, is DVKVTQSSRYLVKRTGEKVFLECVQDMDHENMFWYRQDPGLGLRLIYFSYDVKMKEKGDIPEGYSVSREKKERFSLILESASTNQTSMYLCASSTRGRATNEKLFFGSGTQLSVL.

This clone has a handful of counts. The chain recombines TRBV10-3 with TRBJ2-7; D may be TRBD2 (5 bases). CDR3 size: 13 residues. V lost 8 bases, J lost 0 bases, and 11 bases lay in between. CDR1 is ENHRY and CDR2 is SYGVKD in the germline V gene. CDR3 amino acids: CAIGGGTSYEQYF. Here the CDR3 DNA reads TGTGCCATCGGAGGTGGAACCTCCTACGAGCAGTACTTC.

The chain joins TRBV29-1 to TRBJ2-7, with D perhaps TRBD2 (6 bases). The V end was cut by 0 bases, the J end by 6 bases, with 6 bases between. CDR1 SQVTM and CDR2 ANQGSEA come from the germline V gene. The CDR3 runs 11 residues. CDR3 DNA sequence: TGCAGCGTTGAAGACGGGAGCGAGCAGTACTTC. Translating gives CSVEDGSEQYF.

The chain couples TRBV19 to TRBJ1-4, with 9 bases aligning to TRBD1. This CDR3 has 16 residues. Germline values: CDR1 LNHDA, CDR2 SQIVND (reference sequence). After removal of 5 bases from V and 10 bases from J, the junction contained 14 bases not matched to a gene. CDR3 nucleotides: TGTGCCAGTAGTCCCTCCCGGACAGGGGATACAGGAAAACTGTTTTTT. The encoded protein is CASSPSRTGDTGKLFF.

Notes on this clone: The identical CDR3 is also encoded by other nucleotide sequences in the sample. V usage is TRBV7-6 and J usage is TRBJ1-4; D gene uncertain. V was trimmed by 0 bases and J by 5 bases, leaving 7 bases between them. There are 14 residues in the CDR3. Germline CDR1 SGHVS, CDR2 FNYEAQ. CDR3 bases: TGTGCCAGCAGCTTAGCCCCAGTAAATGAAAAACTGTTTTTT. Translating gives CASSLAPVNEKLFF.